The clone carrying this T cell receptor beta chain was observed once. Its antigen remains unidentified. The PCR had 60 Vbeta and 13 Jbeta primers. Profiled with immunoSEQ multiplex PCR; TCRdb holds only in-frame clones, not every one. The sample includes approximately 72,000 clones, roughly four fifths of them seen just once. The data stem from a study of cytomegalovirus exposure and HLA in healthy donors. Study context: The study's early data release held tens of millions of unique TCRs from HLA-typed donors. Genotyping showed less than 85% of roughly 400 donors falling in the Caucasian-associated ancestry cluster.

CDR3 length: 13 residues. J was trimmed by 14 bases and V by 2 bases; bases with no gene match: 9. CDR1 and CDR2 (germline): SGHRS, YFSETQ. General observations from the study: Upon later analysis, TCR association rates were observed to vary by HLA locus, being highest for DRB1 and lowest for HLA-C. Association of approximately 18,000 TCR beta sequences with HLA alleles was found at 0.05 false discovery rate in a later analysis.

Sample: PBMCs. The receptor was derived from a man between 18 and 35 years old in good health and CMV-seronegative. V and J are TRBV5-1 and TRBJ1-2; 10 bases are a match to TRBD1. DNA for the CDR3: TGCGCCAGCAGCTTAGATAGACAGGGGGCGCGGACCTTC. This codes for CASSLDRQGARTF.